This TCR beta chain is drawn from a study of blood T cell repertoires in COVID-19 (dated by TCRdb to 2018 to 2021). Regarding the research as a whole: Collaborator samples came from the United States, Italy and Spain and covered acute and convalescent phases of COVID-19. Deeply sampled blood TCRbeta repertoires from subjects exposed to, actively infected with, or recovered from COVID-19 were included in the dataset. Nearly every sample came with metadata listing a de-identified subject ID, COVID-19 status, age in years and sex. Where available, HLA class I and class II types were obtained from metadata supplied by the sample provider rather than from assay-based typing. Samples came from the ongoing ImmuneRACE study (first 160 participants) plus 1,254 subjects from 6 global collaborators. The repertoires were released in a freely available public database intended as a resource for research on the immune response to SARS-CoV-2. The prospective study material was composed of cDNA or gDNA derived from T cells, B-cell-depleted T cells, or PBMCs. Results the study describes overall, beyond this receptor: The amount of clinical and demographic metadata varied by source and participant and was provided uncurated.

Notes on this clone: Its antigen is not yet known. No base qualities exist here, and no much larger clone lies one base off it.

The collaborating institutions used their own protocols to collect whole blood in K2EDTA tubes. For TCRbeta analysis, collaborator samples were shipped as frozen whole blood, as isolated PBMCs, or as DNA extracted from either sample type. TCRbeta CDR3 regions were amplified from genomic DNA using the immunoSEQ Assay, a bias-controlled multiplex PCR. Per the source publication's procedure: The number of nucleated cells in each sample was estimated by amplification of reference gene primers within the assay. To quantify the absolute abundance of each unique TCRbeta CDR3 rearrangement, sequence reads were collapsed and filtered. For each sample, productive Simpson clonality was calculated as the square root of Simpson's diversity index over productive rearrangements. TCRdb took over this immuneACCESS table, retaining in-frame rearrangements with V and J assigned. Such tables are incomplete; in checked studies, under half of the missing clones stem from an unresolved V gene, and the remainder is unexplained. V, J and clone size reflect that table, while D and trimming were determined from the DNA. The sample records approximately 230,000 clones, around 84% of which are singletons. Just under 20% of the sample is held by the ten biggest clonotypes.

The germline V gene specifies SGHAT as CDR1 and FQNNGV as CDR2. Including cysteine and phenylalanine, the CDR3 has 14 amino acids. The CDR3 DNA has 42 bases and is translated from base 1. V loses 5 bases of germline sequence and J loses 4 bases, and the interval between the two ends is 12 bases. Recombination linked TRBV11-2 to TRBJ2-1; TRBD2 is possibly the D segment (6 matching bases). The sample taken for sequencing was peripheral blood. The clonotype comes from a man aged 25 to 40 with active or convalescent COVID-19. DNA sequence: TGTGCCAGCAGCCTGGACTACCGTTACAATGAGCAGTTCTTC. This codes for CASSLDYRYNEQFF.